Below are 9 T cell receptor beta chains sequenced from a single sample in a study of beta chain features in type 1 diabetes. Reverse transcription of all isolated RNA meant that expressed TCRB transcripts were sequenced. TCRdb's table, derived via immunoSEQ multiplex PCR, lists solely in-frame clones and lacks some. Among around 250,000 clones listed, around 68% were seen once. Sequenced: naive CD4+ T cells from blood. All receptors come from a man aged 25-40 years in good health.

The chain uses TRBV11-2 and TRBJ2-3; D is unclear. CDR3 length: 15 amino acids. Germline CDR1 reads SGHAT; CDR2 reads FQNNGV. The germline V and J ends were trimmed by 3 bases and 3 bases, with 13 bases remaining between them. The chain's CDR3 is CASSLRLWGTDTQYF. The CDR3 nucleotides are TGTGCCAGCAGCTTGCGGCTGTGGGGAACAGATACGCAGTATTTT.

V and J are TRBV9 and TRBJ2-3; D is unresolved. The germline V and J ends were trimmed by 0 bases and 5 bases, with 7 bases remaining between them. The germline V gene encodes CDR1 SGDLS and CDR2 YYNGEE. The CDR3 has 13 residues. The CDR3 sequence: CASSVGLGDTQYF. The CDR3 DNA reads TGTGCCAGCAGCGTAGGGTTGGGAGATACGCAGTATTTT. Using reference TRBV9 and TRBJ2-3 for the parts outside the CDR3, the full variable domain is DSGVTQTPKHLITATGQRVTLRCSPRSGDLSVYWYQQSLDQGLQFLIQYYNGEERAKGNILERFSAQQFPDLHSELNLSSLELGDSALYFCASSVGLGDTQYFGPGTRLTVL.

The chain links TRBV27 to TRBJ2-1; no definite D call. V was shortened by 5 bases and J by 0 bases, with 11 bases between the two germline ends. Germline assignment: CDR1 MNHEY and CDR2 SMNVEV (reference sequence). This CDR3 has 15 residues. DNA for the CDR3: TGTGCCAGCAGTCCACCGTACAGCTCCTACAATGAGCAGTTCTTC. It specifies CASSPPYSSYNEQFF.

The chain is built from TRBV30 and TRBJ2-5; D may match TRBD1 or TRBD2 (5 bases each). This CDR3 region has 13 residues. Trimming removed 5 bases at V and 7 bases at J, with 17 bases between. Germline-derived CDR1 and CDR2 are GTSNPN and SVGIG (reference sequence). The CDR3 sequence: CAWGKGPSRTQYF. For the CDR3, the DNA is TGTGCCTGGGGAAAGGGGCCTAGCAGGACCCAGTACTTC.

This clone was observed a handful of times. The chain has TRBV20-1 and TRBJ1-2; D gene unclear. Germline V lookup: CDR1 DFQATT, CDR2 SNEGSKA (reference sequence). V was trimmed by 0 bases and J by 8 bases, leaving 7 bases between them. The CDR3 consists of 11 residues. The chain's CDR3 is CSAREVGGYTF. In DNA form, the CDR3 reads TGCAGTGCTAGAGAAGTTGGCGGCTACACCTTC.

The chain joins TRBV30 to TRBJ2-3, with TRBD2 matching 7 bases. Per the germline V gene, CDR1 is GTSNPN and CDR2 is SVGIG (reference sequence). Losses at the gene ends were 0 bases for V and 6 bases for J; bases not matched to a gene: 9. There are 15 residues in the CDR3. The CDR3 sequence: CAWSVPGLVADTQYF. Written as DNA, the CDR3 is TGTGCCTGGAGTGTACCCGGACTAGTAGCGGATACGCAGTATTTT.

The V call is TRBV27, the J call TRBJ2-1, with TRBD2 matching over 14 bases. Germline-derived CDR1 and CDR2 are MNHEY and SMNVEV (reference sequence). The CDR3 runs 17 residues. V dropped 5 bases and J dropped 4; count of bases not matched to a gene: 7. The CDR3 is CASSPGTSGSKYNEQFF. CDR3 coding DNA: TGTGCCAGCAGTCCCGGGACTAGCGGGAGCAAGTACAATGAGCAGTTCTTC.

Written as DNA, the CDR3 is TGCAGCGTTGGCCGTAGCGCTAGCACAGATACGCAGTATTTT. This codes for CSVGRSASTDTQYF. V and J are TRBV29-1 and TRBJ2-3, with D possibly matching TRBD2 (5 bases). Between the trimmed V and J ends, which lost 4 bases and 0 bases, there was a span of 11 bases. This CDR3 is built from 14 residues. Germline V gives CDR1 SQVTM, CDR2 ANQGSEA.

For the CDR3, the DNA is TGTGCCAGCAGCTTAGACGGACTAACGATTGAGCAGTTCTTC. Translating it yields CASSLDGLTIEQFF. V and J are TRBV7-9 and TRBJ2-1, with D possibly being TRBD2 (6 bases). Looked up from germline, CDR1 is SEHNR and CDR2 is FQNEAQ (reference sequence). CDR3 size: 14 residues. Deletions cut 1 base from V and 9 bases from J, with 13 bases between. Full variable domain (remainder filled in from reference TRBV7-9 and TRBJ2-1): DTGVSQNPRHKITKRGQNVTFRCDPISEHNRLYWYRQTLGQGPEFLTYFQNEAQLEKSRLLSDRFSAERPKGSFSTLEIQRTEQGDSAMYLCASSLDGLTIEQFFGPGTRLTVL.